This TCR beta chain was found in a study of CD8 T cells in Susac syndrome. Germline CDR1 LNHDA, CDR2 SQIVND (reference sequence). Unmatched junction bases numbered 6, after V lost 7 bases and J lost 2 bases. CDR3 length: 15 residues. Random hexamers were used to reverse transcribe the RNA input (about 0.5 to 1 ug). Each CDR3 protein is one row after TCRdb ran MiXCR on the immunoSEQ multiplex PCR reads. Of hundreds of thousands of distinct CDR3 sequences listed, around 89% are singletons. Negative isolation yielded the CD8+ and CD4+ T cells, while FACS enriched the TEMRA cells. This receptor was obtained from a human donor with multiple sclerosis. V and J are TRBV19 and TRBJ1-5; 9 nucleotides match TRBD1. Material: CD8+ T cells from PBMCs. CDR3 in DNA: TGTGCCAGTACCAGGGACAGGGAAGGCAATCAGCCCCAGCATTTT. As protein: CASTRDREGNQPQHF.